The 17 T cell receptor beta chains below were found in one sample sequenced in a study of cytomegalovirus exposure and HLA in healthy donors. PCR used 60 Vbeta primers and 13 Jbeta primers. The assay was immunoSEQ multiplex PCR, and TCRdb's table has in-frame clones only and misses some. The data show 70,000 or so clones, approximately 90% seen once. The material sequenced was PBMCs. These receptors all come from a woman in her twenties or thirties in good health and CMV-seropositive.

This chain links TRBV5-1 with TRBJ2-7, with 7 nucleotides matching TRBD2. This CDR3 comprises 14 residues. Per germline, CDR1 SGHRS and CDR2 YFSETQ. V shed 0 bases, J shed 4 bases, and the junction held 4 bases outside the gene matches. The DNA for the CDR3 is TGCGCCAGCAGCTTGGGGCGGGGGAGATACGAGCAGTACTTC. The encoded protein is CASSLGRGRYEQYF.

V and J are TRBV5-1 and TRBJ2-1, with D perhaps matching TRBD2 (5 bases). This CDR3 is built from 15 residues. Trimming left V 1 base short and J 8 bases short, with 16 bases between. Germline V gene lookup returns CDR1 SGHRS and CDR2 YFSETQ. CDR3 amino acids: CASSLQEPLSDEQFF. The CDR3 region has the DNA TGCGCCAGCAGCTTGCAAGAGCCCCTTAGCGATGAGCAGTTCTTC.

In regard to this clone: This specimen includes other DNA sequences encoding the same CDR3. The gene calls are TRBV11-3 and TRBJ2-7, with D possibly TRBD2 on 6 matching bases. The CDR3 contains 14 residues. Deletions cut 6 bases from V and 2 bases from J, with 14 bases between. Germline lookup yields CDR1 SGHNT and CDR2 YENEEA. The CDR3 is CASSFAGTAYEQYF. In DNA form, the CDR3 reads TGTGCCAGCAGTTTTGCGGGAACCGCCTACGAGCAGTACTTC.

This clone was observed a few times. The genes are TRBV19 and TRBJ1-1, with 7 bases aligning to TRBD1. The CDR3 is 16 amino acids. After removal of 6 bases from V and 0 bases from J, the junction contained 10 bases not matched to a gene. Germline CDR1 and CDR2: LNHDA and SQIVND (reference sequence). This CDR3 reads CASRQDRAPMNTEAFF. The DNA of the CDR3 is TGTGCCAGTAGGCAAGACAGGGCCCCCATGAACACTGAAGCTTTCTTT.

The chain is built from TRBV10-2 and TRBJ2-7, with 9 nucleotides matching TRBD1. The germline gives CDR1 WSHSY, CDR2 SAAADI. Trimming cost V 8 bases and J 6 bases; bases outside gene matches: 5. The CDR3 covers 12 residues. The CDR3 DNA is TGCGCCAGCGGGGACAGGGAGCGCGAGCAGTACTTC. It encodes CASGDREREQYF.

The chain recombines TRBV7-9 with TRBJ2-3; 10 bases fit TRBD2. Germline V lookup: CDR1 SEHNR, CDR2 FQNEAQ (reference sequence). The CDR3 length is 16 residues. Trimming cost V 1 base and J 7 bases; bases outside gene matches: 8. DNA of the CDR3: TGTGCCAGCAGCTTAGGGTCTAGCGGGAGCCGGAATACGCAGTATTTT. It yields the protein CASSLGSSGSRNTQYF.

The J gene is TRBJ1-1, the V gene TRBV10-2; D remains ambiguous. This CDR3 comprises 13 residues. Deletions cut 6 bases from V and 0 bases from J, with 8 bases between. Germline CDR1 is WSHSY and CDR2 is SAAADI. The CDR3 DNA reads TGCGCCAGCAGAATCCTAGTGAACACTGAAGCTTTCTTT. Protein product: CASRILVNTEAFF.

The CDR3 sequence is CASRGFLSTDTQYF. DNA for the CDR3: TGTGCCAGCAGGGGCTTCTTAAGCACAGATACGCAGTATTTT. This rearrangement joins TRBV27 to TRBJ2-3; D unresolved. The CDR3 runs 14 residues. V shed 6 bases and J shed 0 bases, with 10 bases lying between them. From germline, CDR1 is MNHEY and CDR2 SMNVEV (reference sequence).

The V call is TRBV5-1, the J call TRBJ1-3; 7 nucleotides match TRBD1. CDR1 and CDR2 from the germline V gene are SGHRS and YFSETQ. Trimming took 3 bases from V and 2 from J; bases not matched to a gene: 5. The CDR3 covers 15 residues. The CDR3 is CASSYMTGPGNTIYF. CDR3 nucleotides: TGCGCCAGCAGCTACATGACAGGGCCTGGAAACACCATATATTTT.

The chain recombines TRBV18 with TRBJ2-2, with 8 positions matching TRBD2. Losses at the gene ends were 3 bases for V and 4 bases for J; bases not matched to a gene: 10. This CDR3 contains 17 residues. The germline CDR1 and CDR2 sequences are KGHSH and LQKENI. CDR3 sequence: CASSPAAGAGATGELFF. CDR3 in DNA: TGTGCCAGCTCACCTGCCGCCGGAGCGGGGGCCACCGGGGAGCTGTTTTTT.

The rearrangement joins TRBV29-1 to TRBJ2-3; D possibly corresponds to TRBD1 (6 bases). V lost 2 bases and J lost 4, with 13 bases in between. The CDR3 extends over 14 amino acids. Germline values: CDR1 SQVTM, CDR2 ANQGSEA. The CDR3, as DNA: TGCAGCGTTGAAAATTACAGGGCTCCAGATACGCAGTATTTT. Protein: CSVENYRAPDTQYF.

The chain carries TRBV15 and TRBJ2-2, with 7 positions matching TRBD1. This CDR3 comprises 16 residues. Per the germline V gene, CDR1 is LNHNV and CDR2 is YYDKDF (reference sequence). J was trimmed by 0 bases and V by 4 bases; bases with no gene match: 5. The CDR3 DNA follows: TGTGCCACCAGCACTACAGGGGTCACGAACACCGGGGAGCTGTTTTTT. Protein: CATSTTGVTNTGELFF. The entire variable domain, with the rest obtained from reference TRBV15 and TRBJ2-2, is as follows: DAMVIQNPRYQVTQFGKPVTLSCSQTLNHNVMYWYQQKSSQAPKLLFHYYDKDFNNEADTPDNFQSRRPNTSFCFLDIRSPGLGDTAMYLCATSTTGVTNTGELFFGEGSRLTVL.

The chain joins TRBV9 to TRBJ2-7; 11 bases line up with TRBD2. Looked up from germline, CDR1 is SGDLS and CDR2 is YYNGEE. There are 16 residues in the CDR3. Trimming removed 4 bases from V and 1 base from J; junction bases left unmatched: 7. The CDR3 sequence is CASSPRGTSGSYEQYF. The CDR3, as DNA: TGTGCCAGCAGCCCCCGTGGGACTAGCGGTTCCTACGAGCAGTACTTC.

The V call is TRBV7-2, the J call TRBJ1-1; D not resolved. V gave up 3 bases and J gave up 0 bases, with 11 bases separating them. Germline assignment: CDR1 SGHTA and CDR2 FQGNSA. The CDR3 runs 15 residues. The DNA of the CDR3 is TGTGCCAGCAGCTTGTCGGTGAGGGTGAACACTGAAGCTTTCTTT. Translating gives CASSLSVRVNTEAFF.

This clone has more than one count but fewer than ten. The chain recombines TRBV19 with TRBJ1-2; TRBD1 matches at 9 bases. The CDR3 loop spans 14 amino acids. The ends lost 8 bases at V and 6 bases at J; junction bases unmatched: 10. Germline CDR1 is LNHDA and CDR2 is SQIVND (reference sequence). CDR3 coding DNA: TGTGCCAGTGGTCTTACAGGGGGCGTGAATGGCTACACCTTC. This sequence encodes CASGLTGGVNGYTF.

This chain connects TRBV13 to TRBJ2-5, with TRBD2 identical over 9 bases. The germline V gene has CDR1 PRHDT and CDR2 FYEKMQ (reference sequence). The V gene end was trimmed by 5 bases and the J gene end by 4 bases; junction bases not matched to a gene: 5. There are 14 residues in the CDR3. The CDR3 nucleotides are TGTGCCAGCAGCCTTAGCGGGAGCGGAGAGACCCAGTACTTC. It specifies CASSLSGSGETQYF.

The chain has TRBV19 and TRBJ2-7; tentative D call: TRBD1 (6 bases). This CDR3 contains 14 residues. The germline CDR1 and CDR2 sequences are LNHDA and SQIVND (reference sequence). Trimming left V 3 bases short and J 7 bases short, with 16 bases between. This chain's CDR3 is CASSMTGPLGEQYF. The CDR3, as DNA: TGTGCCAGTAGTATGACAGGTCCACTGGGGGAGCAGTACTTC.